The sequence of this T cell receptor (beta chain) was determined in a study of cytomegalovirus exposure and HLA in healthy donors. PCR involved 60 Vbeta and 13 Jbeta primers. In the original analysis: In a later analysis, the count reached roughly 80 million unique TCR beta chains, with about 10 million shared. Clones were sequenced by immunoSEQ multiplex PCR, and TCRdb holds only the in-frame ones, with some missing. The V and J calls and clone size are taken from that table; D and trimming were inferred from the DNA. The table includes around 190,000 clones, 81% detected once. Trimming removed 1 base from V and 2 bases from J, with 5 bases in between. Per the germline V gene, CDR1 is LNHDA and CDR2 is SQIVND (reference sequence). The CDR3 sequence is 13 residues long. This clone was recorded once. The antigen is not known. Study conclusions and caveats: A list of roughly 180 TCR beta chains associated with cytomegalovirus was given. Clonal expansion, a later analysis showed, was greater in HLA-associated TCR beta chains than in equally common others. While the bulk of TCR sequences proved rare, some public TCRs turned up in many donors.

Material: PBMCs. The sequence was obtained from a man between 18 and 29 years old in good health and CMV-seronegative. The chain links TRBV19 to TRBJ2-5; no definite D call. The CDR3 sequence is CASSIGRQETQYF. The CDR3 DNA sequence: TGTGCCAGTAGTATAGGCAGACAAGAGACCCAGTACTTC. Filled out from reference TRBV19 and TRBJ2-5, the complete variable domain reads DGGITQSPKYLFRKEGQNVTLSCEQNLNHDAMYWYRQDPGQGLRLIYYSQIVNDFQKGDIAEGYSVSREKKESFPLTVTSAQKNPTAFYLCASSIGRQETQYFGPGTRLLVL.